This T cell receptor (beta chain) was documented in a study of shared clonotypes between healthy human individuals. Across the study: Each donor's CD8 memory used one plate, CD8 naive two, each CD4 subset three.

The germline V and J ends were trimmed by 4 bases and 1 base, with 16 bases remaining between them. This CDR3 is built from 16 residues. Germline lookup yields CDR1 SGHRS and CDR2 YFSETQ. Study outcomes and limitations: Estimated richness values were generally larger in naive subsets than in memory subsets. A handful of donors held about 5.1% of naive CD4 clonotypes in common.

About this clone: Its target is unknown.

Several immunoSEQ plates held equal portions of the genomic DNA taken from each subset. Measured with immunoSEQ multiplex PCR; TCRdb has only the in-frame clones, and not every one. The repertoire consists of more than 1,200,000 clones, with approximately 98.5% occurring once and the leading ten covering over 0.3%. The source of this sequence is a man aged 25-45 years in good health. The source material was naive CD4+ T cells sorted from blood. Noted subset: CD45RA+ positively selected. J is TRBJ2-3 and V is TRBV5-1, with D uncertain. CDR3 DNA sequence: TGCGCCAGCAGCCAAACGGGTTTGGGCGGCACAGATACGCAGTATTTT. It specifies CASSQTGLGGTDTQYF.